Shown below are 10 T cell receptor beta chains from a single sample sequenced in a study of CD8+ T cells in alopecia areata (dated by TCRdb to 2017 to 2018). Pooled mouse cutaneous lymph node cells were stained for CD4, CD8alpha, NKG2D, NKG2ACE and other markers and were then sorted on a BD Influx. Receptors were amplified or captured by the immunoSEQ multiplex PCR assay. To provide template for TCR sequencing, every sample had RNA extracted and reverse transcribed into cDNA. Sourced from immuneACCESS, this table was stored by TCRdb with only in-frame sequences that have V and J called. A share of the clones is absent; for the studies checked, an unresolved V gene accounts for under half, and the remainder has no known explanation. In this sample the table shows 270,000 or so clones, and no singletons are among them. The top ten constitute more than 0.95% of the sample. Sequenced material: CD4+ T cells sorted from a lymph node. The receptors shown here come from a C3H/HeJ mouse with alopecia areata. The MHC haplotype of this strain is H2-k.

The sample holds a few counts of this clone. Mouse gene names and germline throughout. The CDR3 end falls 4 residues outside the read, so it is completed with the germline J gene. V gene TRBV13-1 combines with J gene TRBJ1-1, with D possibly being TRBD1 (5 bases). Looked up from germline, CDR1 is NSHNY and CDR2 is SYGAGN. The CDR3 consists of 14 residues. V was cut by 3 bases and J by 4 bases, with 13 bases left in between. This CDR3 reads CASSAAQGGTEVFF. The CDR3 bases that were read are TGTGCCAGCAGTGCGGCTCAGGGAGGCACA.

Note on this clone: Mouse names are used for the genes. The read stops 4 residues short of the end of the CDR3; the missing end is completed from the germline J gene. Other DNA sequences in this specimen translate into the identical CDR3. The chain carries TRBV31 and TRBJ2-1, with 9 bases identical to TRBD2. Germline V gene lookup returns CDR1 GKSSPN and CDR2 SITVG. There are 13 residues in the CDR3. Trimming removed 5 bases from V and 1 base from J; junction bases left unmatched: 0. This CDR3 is CAWGTGNYAEQFF. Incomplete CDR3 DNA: TGTGCCTGGGGGACTGGGAACTATGCT. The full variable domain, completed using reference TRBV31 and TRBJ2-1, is AQTIHQWPVAEIKAVGSPLSLGCTIKGKSSPNLYWYWQATGGTLQQLFYSITVGQVESVVQLNLSASRPKDDQFILSTEKLLLSHSGFYLCAWGTGNYAEQFFGPGTRLTVL.

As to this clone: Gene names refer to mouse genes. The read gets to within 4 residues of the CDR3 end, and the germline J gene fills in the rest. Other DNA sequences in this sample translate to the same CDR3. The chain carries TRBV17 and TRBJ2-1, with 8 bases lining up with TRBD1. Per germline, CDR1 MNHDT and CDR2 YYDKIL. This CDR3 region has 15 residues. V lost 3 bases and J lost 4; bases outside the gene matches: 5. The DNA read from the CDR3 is TGTGCTAGCAGTAGGGCCGGGACAGGTTATGCT. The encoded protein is CASSRAGTGYA. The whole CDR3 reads CASSRAGTGYAEQFF.

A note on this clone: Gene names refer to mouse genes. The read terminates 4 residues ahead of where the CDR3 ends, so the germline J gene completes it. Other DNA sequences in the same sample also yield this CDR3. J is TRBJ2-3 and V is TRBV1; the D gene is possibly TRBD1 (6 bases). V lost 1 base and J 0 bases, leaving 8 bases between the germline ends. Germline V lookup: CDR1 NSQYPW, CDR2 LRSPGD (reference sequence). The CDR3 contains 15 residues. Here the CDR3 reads CTCSAAGQSAETLYF. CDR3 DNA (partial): TGCACCTGCAGTGCAGCGGGACAAAGTGCAGAA.

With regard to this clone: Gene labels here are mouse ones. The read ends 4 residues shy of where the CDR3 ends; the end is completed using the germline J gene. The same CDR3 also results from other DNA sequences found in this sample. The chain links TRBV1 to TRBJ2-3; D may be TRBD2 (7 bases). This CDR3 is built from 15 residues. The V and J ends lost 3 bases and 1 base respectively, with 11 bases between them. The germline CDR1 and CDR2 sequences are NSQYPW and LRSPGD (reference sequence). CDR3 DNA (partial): TGCACCTGCAGTGCTGGGGGGCGCGGTGCAGAA. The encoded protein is CTCSAGGRGAE. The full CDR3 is CTCSAGGRGAETLYF.

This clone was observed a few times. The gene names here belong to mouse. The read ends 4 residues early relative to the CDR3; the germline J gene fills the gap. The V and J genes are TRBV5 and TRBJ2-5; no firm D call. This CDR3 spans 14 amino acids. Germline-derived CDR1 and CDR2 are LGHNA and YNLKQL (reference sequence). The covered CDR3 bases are TGTGCCAGCAGCCAAGATCAGGTCCGGGAC. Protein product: CASSQDQVRD. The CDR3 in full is CASSQDQVRDTQYF.

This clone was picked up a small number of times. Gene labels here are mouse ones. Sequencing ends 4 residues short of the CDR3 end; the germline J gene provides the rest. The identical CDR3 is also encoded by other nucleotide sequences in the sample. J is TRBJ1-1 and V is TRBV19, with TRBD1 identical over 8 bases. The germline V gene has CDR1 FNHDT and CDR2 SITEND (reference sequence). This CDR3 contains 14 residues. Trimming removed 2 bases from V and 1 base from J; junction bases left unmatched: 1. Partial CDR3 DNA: TGTGCCAGCAGTATCGGACAGGGGAACACA. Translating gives CASSIGQGNT. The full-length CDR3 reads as CASSIGQGNTEVFF.

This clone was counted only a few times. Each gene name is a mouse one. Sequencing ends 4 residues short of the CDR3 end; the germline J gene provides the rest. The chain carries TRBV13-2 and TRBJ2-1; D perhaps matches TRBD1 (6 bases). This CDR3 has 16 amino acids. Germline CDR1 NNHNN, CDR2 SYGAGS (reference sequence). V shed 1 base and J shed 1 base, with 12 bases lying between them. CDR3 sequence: CASGDPRDKNYAEQFF. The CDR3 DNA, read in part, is TGTGCCAGCGGTGATCCTCGGGACAAAAACTATGCT.

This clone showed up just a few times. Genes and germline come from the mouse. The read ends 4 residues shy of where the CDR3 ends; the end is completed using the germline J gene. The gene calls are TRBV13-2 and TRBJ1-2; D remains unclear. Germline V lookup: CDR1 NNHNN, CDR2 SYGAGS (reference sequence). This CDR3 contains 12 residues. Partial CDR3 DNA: TGTGCCAGCGGTGATGCACAGACC. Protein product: CASGDAQT. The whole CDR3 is CASGDAQTDYTF.

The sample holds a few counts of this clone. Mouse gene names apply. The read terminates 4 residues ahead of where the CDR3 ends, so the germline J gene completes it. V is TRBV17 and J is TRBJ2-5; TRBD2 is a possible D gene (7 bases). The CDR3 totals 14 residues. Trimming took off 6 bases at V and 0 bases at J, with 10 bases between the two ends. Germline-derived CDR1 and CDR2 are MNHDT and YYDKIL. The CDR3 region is CASRWGANQDTQYF. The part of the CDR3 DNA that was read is TGTGCTAGCAGGTGGGGGGCTAACCAAGAC.